This T cell receptor (beta chain) was identified in a study of T cell responses to AZD1222 COVID-19 vaccine. Findings of the study overall: Females outnumbered males among donors, who were mostly white British; clonal diversity was possibly underestimated.

Assay: immunoSEQ multiplex PCR; the TCRdb copy retains only in-frame clones and omits some. The sample consists of about 170,000 clones, 87% of them appearing once. V lost 5 bases, J lost 4 bases, and 4 bases stayed unmatched. This CDR3 is built from 14 residues. Germline CDR1 and CDR2: MDHEN and SYDVKM. A word on this clone: No antigen is known for it.

The chain links TRBV28 to TRBJ1-1; 10 bases match TRBD1. This sample comprised peripheral blood, obtained 28 days after the second AZD1222 dose. The sequence was obtained from an adult who received the AZD1222 COVID-19 vaccine. The CDR3 DNA is TGTGCCAGCAGTCACCGGACAGGGGGCACTGAAGCTTTCTTT. Protein product: CASSHRTGGTEAFF.